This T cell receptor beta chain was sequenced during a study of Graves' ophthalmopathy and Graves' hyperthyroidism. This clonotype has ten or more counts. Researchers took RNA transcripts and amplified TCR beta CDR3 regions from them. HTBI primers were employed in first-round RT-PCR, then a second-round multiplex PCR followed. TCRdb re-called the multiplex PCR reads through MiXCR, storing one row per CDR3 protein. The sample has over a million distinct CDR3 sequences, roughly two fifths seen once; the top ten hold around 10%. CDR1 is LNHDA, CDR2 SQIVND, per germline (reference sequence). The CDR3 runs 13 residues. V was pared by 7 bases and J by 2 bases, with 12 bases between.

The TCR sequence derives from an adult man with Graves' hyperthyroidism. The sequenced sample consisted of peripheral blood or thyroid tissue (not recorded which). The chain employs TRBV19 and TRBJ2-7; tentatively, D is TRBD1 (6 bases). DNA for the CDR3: TGTGCCAGTACCCAGGACAGTCCCTACGAGCAGTACTTC. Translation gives CASTQDSPYEQYF.